This TCR beta chain is from a study of blood T cell repertoires in COVID-19. Study-level information: Collection of acute and convalescent COVID-19 samples took place in the United States, Italy and Spain. PBMCs, B-cell-depleted T cells, or T cells were the source of the cDNA or gDNA that made up the material.

Libraries were prepared by immunoSEQ multiplex PCR; TCRdb keeps only in-frame clonotypes and omits some of them. The repertoire includes 300,000 to 400,000 clones, about 90% of them detected once, and roughly 2.9% sits in the top ten. The CDR3 runs to 13 residues. The V and J ends lost 3 bases and 7 bases respectively, with 13 bases between them. CDR1 is LNHDA, CDR2 SQIVND, per germline (reference sequence). This sequence was found in a woman aged 25-40 years with COVID-19, enrolled during active disease. The gene calls are TRBV19 and TRBJ2-7; possible D gene TRBD1, 6 bases. The sequencing sample was made of peripheral blood. CDR3 region: CASSIIRGPEQYF. As DNA, the CDR3 is TGTGCCAGTAGTATCATCAGGGGACCTGAGCAGTACTTC.